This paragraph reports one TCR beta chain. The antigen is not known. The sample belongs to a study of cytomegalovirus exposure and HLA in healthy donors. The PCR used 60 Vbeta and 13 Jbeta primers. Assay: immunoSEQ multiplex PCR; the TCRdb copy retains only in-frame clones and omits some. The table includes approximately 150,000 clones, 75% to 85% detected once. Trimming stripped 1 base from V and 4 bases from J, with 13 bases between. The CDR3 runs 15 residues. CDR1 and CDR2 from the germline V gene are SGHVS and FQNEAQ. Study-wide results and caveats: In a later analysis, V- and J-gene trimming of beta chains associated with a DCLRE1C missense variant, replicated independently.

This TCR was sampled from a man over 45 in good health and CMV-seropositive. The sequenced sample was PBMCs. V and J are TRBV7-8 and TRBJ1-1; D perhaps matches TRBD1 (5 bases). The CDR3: CASSLGTQGTTEAFF. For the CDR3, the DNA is TGTGCCAGCAGCTTAGGCACTCAGGGTACCACTGAAGCTTTCTTT.